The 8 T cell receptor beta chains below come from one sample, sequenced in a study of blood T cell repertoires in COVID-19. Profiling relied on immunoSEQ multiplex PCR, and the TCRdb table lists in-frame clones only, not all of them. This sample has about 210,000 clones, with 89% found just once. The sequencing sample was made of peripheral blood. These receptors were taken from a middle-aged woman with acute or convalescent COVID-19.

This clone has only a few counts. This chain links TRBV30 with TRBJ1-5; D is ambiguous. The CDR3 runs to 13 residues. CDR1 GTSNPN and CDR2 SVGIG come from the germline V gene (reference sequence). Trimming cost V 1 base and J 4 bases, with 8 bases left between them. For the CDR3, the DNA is TGTGCCTGGAGTGACAGCAATAATCAGCCCCAGCATTTT. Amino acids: CAWSDSNNQPQHF.

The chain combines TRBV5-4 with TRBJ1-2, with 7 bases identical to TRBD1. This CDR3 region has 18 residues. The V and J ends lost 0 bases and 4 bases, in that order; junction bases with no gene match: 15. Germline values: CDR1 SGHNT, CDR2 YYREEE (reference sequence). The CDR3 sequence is CASSLGARRTGTVYGYTF. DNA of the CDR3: TGTGCCAGCAGCTTGGGCGCTAGAAGGACCGGGACAGTCTATGGCTACACCTTC.

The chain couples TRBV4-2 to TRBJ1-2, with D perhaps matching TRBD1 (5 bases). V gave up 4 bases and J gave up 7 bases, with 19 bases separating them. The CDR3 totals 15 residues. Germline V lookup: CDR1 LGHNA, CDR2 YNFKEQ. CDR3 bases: TGTGCCAGCAGCCGCGGGAGCGGGGACCCCTCTGGCTACACCTTC. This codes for CASSRGSGDPSGYTF.

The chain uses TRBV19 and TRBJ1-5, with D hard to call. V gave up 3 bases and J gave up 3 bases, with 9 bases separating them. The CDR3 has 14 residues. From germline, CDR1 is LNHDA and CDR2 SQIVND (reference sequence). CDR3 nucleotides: TGTGCCAGTAGTATGACCGGGTTCAATCAGCCCCAGCATTTT. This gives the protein CASSMTGFNQPQHF.

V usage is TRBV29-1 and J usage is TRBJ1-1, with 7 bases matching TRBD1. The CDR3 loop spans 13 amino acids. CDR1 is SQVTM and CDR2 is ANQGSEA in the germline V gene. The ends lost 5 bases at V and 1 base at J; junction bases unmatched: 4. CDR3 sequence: CSVWGQQNTEAFF. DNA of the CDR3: TGCAGCGTTTGGGGACAGCAGAACACTGAAGCTTTCTTT. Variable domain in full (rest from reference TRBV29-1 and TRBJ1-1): SAVISQKPSRDICQRGTSLTIQCQVDSQVTMMFWYRQQPGQSLTLIATANQGSEATYESGFVIDKFPISRPNLTFSTLTVSNMSPEDSSIYLCSVWGQQNTEAFFGQGTRLTVV.

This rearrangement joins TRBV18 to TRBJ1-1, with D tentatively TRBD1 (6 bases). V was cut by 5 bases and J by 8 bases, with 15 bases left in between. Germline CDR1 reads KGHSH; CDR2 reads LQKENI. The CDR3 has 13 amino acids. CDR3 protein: CASSAGVEREAFF. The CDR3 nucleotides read TGTGCCAGCTCAGCAGGGGTCGAGCGAGAAGCTTTCTTT.

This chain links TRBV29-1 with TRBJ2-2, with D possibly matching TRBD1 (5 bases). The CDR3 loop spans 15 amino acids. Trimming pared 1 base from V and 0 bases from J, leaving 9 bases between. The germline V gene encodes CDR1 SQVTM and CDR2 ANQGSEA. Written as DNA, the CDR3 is TGCAGCGTTGAAGTCCAGGGCCCGAACACCGGGGAGCTGTTTTTT. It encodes CSVEVQGPNTGELFF.

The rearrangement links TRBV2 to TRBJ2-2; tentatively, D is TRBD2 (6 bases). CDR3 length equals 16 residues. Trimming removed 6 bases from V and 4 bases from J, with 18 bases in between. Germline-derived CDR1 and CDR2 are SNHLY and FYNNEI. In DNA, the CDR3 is TGTGCCAGCAGCCAAACCCCTAGCGACGGCACCGGGGAGCTGTTTTTT. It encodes CASSQTPSDGTGELFF.